Below, 12 T cell receptor beta chains from the same sample are listed, as sequenced in a study of blood T cell repertoires in COVID-19. Clones were read by immunoSEQ multiplex PCR, and TCRdb kept only the in-frame ones, dropping some. Of around 120,000 clones in the sample, approximately 69% were seen once. Material for sequencing was peripheral blood. The receptor set was obtained from a man of 80 years or more with acute or convalescent COVID-19.

With regard to this clone: Other DNA sequences from this sample encode an identical CDR3 as well. The chain joins TRBV3-1 (or the pseudogene TRBV3-2) to TRBJ2-7; D not certain. Germline CDR1 and CDR2: LGHDT and YNNKEL (reference sequence). V was pared by 2 bases and J by 3 bases, with 5 bases between. The CDR3 spans 12 residues. CDR3 in amino acids: CASSQSNYEQYF. The CDR3 DNA sequence: TGTGCCAGCAGCCAATCCAACTACGAGCAGTACTTC.

The rearrangement links TRBV2 to TRBJ1-1; 7 bases match TRBD1. The germline gives CDR1 SNHLY, CDR2 FYNNEI. This CDR3 region has 14 residues. V gave up 8 bases and J gave up 4 bases; unmatched junction bases: 10. The DNA of the CDR3 is TGTGCCAGCTCGGTCAGGGGGTCGAGCACTGAAGCTTTCTTT. Protein product: CASSVRGSSTEAFF.

The chain couples TRBV18 to TRBJ1-3; TRBD1 is a possible D gene (6 bases). Trimming shortened V by 2 bases and J by 2 bases, and 10 bases separated the two germline ends. The CDR3 consists of 15 residues. CDR1 is KGHSH, CDR2 LQKENI, per germline. The CDR3, as DNA: TGTGCCAGCTCACCAGCGGGGGGCCCTGGAAACACCATATATTTT. Protein product: CASSPAGGPGNTIYF.

This chain uses TRBV7-8 with TRBJ1-3; D gene unclear. CDR3 length: 14 residues. Germline-derived CDR1 and CDR2 are SGHVS and FQNEAQ. Trimming removed 1 base from V and 0 bases from J, with 4 bases in between. The CDR3 is CASSLGSSGNTIYF. In DNA, the CDR3 is TGTGCCAGCAGCTTAGGGAGCTCTGGAAACACCATATATTTT.

This clone has a count of ten or more. The chain combines TRBV6-4 with TRBJ2-2, with 10 bases aligning to TRBD2. The germline CDR1 and CDR2 sequences are MRHNA and SNTAGT. After removal of 0 bases from V and 7 bases from J, the junction contained 8 bases not matched to a gene. The CDR3 sequence is 17 residues long. CDR3 in DNA: TGTGCCAGCAGTGACTCGAGCCTAGCGGGAGCAATCGGGGAGCTGTTTTTT. It is translated as CASSDSSLAGAIGELFF.

The gene calls are TRBV24-1 and TRBJ2-5; 9 bases fit TRBD1. Losses at the gene ends were 4 bases for V and 5 bases for J; bases not matched to a gene: 7. This CDR3 spans 15 amino acids. Germline assignment: CDR1 KGHDR and CDR2 SFDVKD. Here the CDR3 DNA reads TGTGCCACCAGTGACCCTACAGGGGGCCCCGAGACCCAGTACTTC. This translates into CATSDPTGGPETQYF.

This clone was found many times. This chain uses TRBV4-1 with TRBJ1-6; TRBD1 aligns across 8 bases. V gave up 1 base and J gave up 4 bases; unmatched junction bases: 9. The germline gives CDR1 MGHRA, CDR2 YSYEKL. The CDR3 runs to 18 residues. The CDR3 sequence is CASSQGRTGQGYNSPLHF. The CDR3 DNA reads TGCGCCAGCAGCCAAGGCCGGACAGGGCAAGGATATAATTCACCCCTCCACTTT.

The V gene is TRBV11-2, the J gene TRBJ2-1; D is perhaps TRBD2 (5 bases). The CDR3 totals 17 residues. The V end was cut by 5 bases, the J end by 7 bases, with 24 bases between. Germline lookup yields CDR1 SGHAT and CDR2 FQNNGV. This chain's CDR3 is CASSPGPAEGSSNEQFF. The CDR3 DNA sequence: TGTGCCAGCAGCCCCGGACCAGCGGAAGGGTCTTCGAATGAGCAGTTCTTC.

The chain joins TRBV7-2 to TRBJ2-3; 7 nucleotides line up with TRBD2. Trimming took 3 bases from V and 8 from J; bases not matched to a gene: 5. Germline V CDR1 and CDR2: SGHTA, FQGNSA. This CDR3 comprises 13 residues. The chain's CDR3 is CASSFAGVVTQYF. CDR3 DNA: TGTGCCAGCAGCTTCGCGGGAGTGGTTACGCAGTATTTT.

This chain links TRBV4-3 with TRBJ2-7; D gene unclear. CDR1 and CDR2 from the germline V gene are LGHNA and YSLEER. This CDR3 is built from 15 residues. V gave up 0 bases and J gave up 3 bases, with 12 bases separating them. CDR3 sequence reads: CASSQESGTLYEQYF. CDR3 nucleotides: TGCGCCAGCAGCCAAGAATCCGGTACCCTCTACGAGCAGTACTTC.

This clone was seen once. This chain connects TRBV19 to TRBJ2-3; perhaps TRBD1 as D (5 bases). Per germline, CDR1 LNHDA and CDR2 SQIVND (reference sequence). CDR3 length equals 12 residues. With 5 bases removed from V and 6 bases from J, the gap between germline ends came to 9 bases. The CDR3 bases are TGTGCCAGTAGTGTCCGACAGGATACGCAGTATTTT. Amino acid sequence: CASSVRQDTQYF.

This clone was seen a handful of times. The rearrangement uses TRBV5-4 and TRBJ2-7; D gene uncertain. Germline V lookup: CDR1 SGHNT, CDR2 YYREEE (reference sequence). The V end lost 3 bases, the J end lost 0 bases, and 4 bases lay between the germline ends. The CDR3 covers 12 residues. CDR3 loop: CASSSFSYEQYF. The CDR3 coding sequence is TGTGCCAGCAGCTCATTCTCCTACGAGCAGTACTTC.